A single sample gave rise to the 9 T cell receptor beta chains below, sequenced in a study of cytomegalovirus exposure and HLA in healthy donors. Using immunoSEQ multiplex PCR, the repertoire was profiled, and TCRdb retains in-frame clones only, with some absent. The sample lists 240,000 or so clones, more than 75% occurring once. The sequenced sample was PBMCs. The receptors shown here come from a woman aged 30 to 39 in good health and CMV-seropositive.

This clone is a singleton in its sample. The CDR3 bases are TGTGCCAGCAGCGTTCAGACAGGGGGCGAAGATACGCAGTATTTT. Protein product: CASSVQTGGEDTQYF. The gene calls are TRBV9 and TRBJ2-3; 10 bases agree with TRBD1. Germline V lookup: CDR1 SGDLS, CDR2 YYNGEE. The V gene end was trimmed by 2 bases and the J gene end by 5 bases; junction bases not matched to a gene: 5. The CDR3 loop spans 15 amino acids.

V usage is TRBV19 and J usage is TRBJ1-5; tentatively, D is TRBD1 (5 bases). The CDR3 sequence is 14 residues long. CDR1 and CDR2 from the germline V gene are LNHDA and SQIVND (reference sequence). The V and J ends lost 7 bases and 7 bases respectively, with 17 bases between them. The CDR3 coding sequence is TGTGCCAGTACCGGGGGGAGTACAAGGCAGCCCCAGCATTTT. It encodes CASTGGSTRQPQHF.

The genes are TRBV11-2 and TRBJ2-7; TRBD1 agrees at 7 bases. The germline gives CDR1 SGHAT, CDR2 FQNNGV. There are 14 residues in the CDR3. J gave up 6 bases and V 3 bases, and 8 bases lay outside the gene matches. The CDR3 is CASSFTGEVGEQYF. The DNA of the CDR3 is TGTGCCAGCAGCTTCACAGGGGAAGTGGGCGAGCAGTACTTC.

The chain couples TRBV27 to TRBJ2-7, with D tentatively TRBD1 (5 bases). The CDR3 is made up of 14 amino acids. CDR1 is MNHEY and CDR2 is SMNVEV in the germline V gene (reference sequence). The V and J ends lost 5 bases and 3 bases respectively, with 14 bases between them. The CDR3 loop reads CASSHPGINYEQYF. The DNA of the CDR3 is TGTGCCAGCAGTCACCCAGGGATCAACTACGAGCAGTACTTC.

The V gene is TRBV6-5, the J gene TRBJ2-7; D is unclear. V lost 2 bases to trimming and J lost 4 bases, with 3 bases between them. The V gene's germline CDR1 is MNHEY and CDR2 SVGAGI. The CDR3 is 11 amino acids. The CDR3 DNA is TGTGCCAGCAGTTACCAGTACGAGCAGTACTTC. The encoded protein is CASSYQYEQYF.

There are a few counts of this clone. CDR3 DNA: TGTGCCAGCAGCAATATATGGCCAGGGCGAGAGCGTGGCTACACCTTC. Its protein is CASSNIWPGRERGYTF. The J gene is TRBJ1-2, the V gene TRBV7-9; D is perhaps TRBD1 (5 bases). V gave up 5 bases and J gave up 7 bases, with 23 bases separating them. The CDR3 has 16 residues. Germline loops: CDR1 SEHNR, CDR2 FQNEAQ (reference sequence).

The CDR3, as DNA: TGTGCCAGCAGCTTAGGGGTAGCGGGAGTGGATGAGCAGTACTTC. Translated, it gives CASSLGVAGVDEQYF. The genes are TRBV7-9 and TRBJ2-7, with 9 nucleotides matching TRBD2. The CDR3 spans 15 residues. The V and J ends lost 1 base and 7 bases, in that order; junction bases with no gene match: 8. Germline V CDR1 and CDR2: SEHNR, FQNEAQ (reference sequence). Full variable domain (rest looked up from reference TRBV7-9 and TRBJ2-7): DTGVSQNPRHKITKRGQNVTFRCDPISEHNRLYWYRQTLGQGPEFLTYFQNEAQLEKSRLLSDRFSAERPKGSFSTLEIQRTEQGDSAMYLCASSLGVAGVDEQYFGPGTRLTVT.

Only a few counts were recorded for this clone. The chain carries TRBV4-1 and TRBJ2-7; a weak D match, TRBD2 (5 bases). This CDR3 has 13 amino acids. CDR1 and CDR2 (germline): MGHRA, YSYEKL. Trimming cost V 0 bases and J 7 bases, with 10 bases left between them. The CDR3, as DNA: TGCGCCAGCAGCCAAGATCGACCGGGAGAGCAGTACTTC. It codes for CASSQDRPGEQYF.

V gene TRBV27 combines with J gene TRBJ2-1, with 7 bases fitting TRBD2. J lost 2 bases, V lost 7 bases, and 14 bases had no gene match. Germline CDR1 and CDR2: MNHEY and SMNVEV (reference sequence). This CDR3 contains 17 residues. The CDR3 sequence: CASTPPLGEGPYNEQFF. The DNA of the CDR3 is TGTGCCAGCACCCCACCTTTGGGGGAGGGACCCTACAATGAGCAGTTCTTC.